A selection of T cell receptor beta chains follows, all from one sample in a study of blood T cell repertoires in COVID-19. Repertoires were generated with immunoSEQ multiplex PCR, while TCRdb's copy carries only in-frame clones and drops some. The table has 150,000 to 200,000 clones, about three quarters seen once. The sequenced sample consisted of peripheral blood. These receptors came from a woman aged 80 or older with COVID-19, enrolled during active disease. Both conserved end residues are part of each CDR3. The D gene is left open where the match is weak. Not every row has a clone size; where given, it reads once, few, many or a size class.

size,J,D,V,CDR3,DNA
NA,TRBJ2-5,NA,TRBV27,CASSPLVSGQETQYF,TGTGCCAGCAGTCCCCTAGTATCTGGCCAAGAGACCCAGTACTTC
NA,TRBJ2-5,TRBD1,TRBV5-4,CASSSTGATRETQYF,TGTGCCAGCAGTTCTACAGGGGCGACCAGGGAGACCCAGTACTTC
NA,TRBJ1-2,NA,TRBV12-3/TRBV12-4,CASSKQGTYGYTF,TGTGCCAGCAGTAAACAGGGAACCTATGGCTACACCTTC
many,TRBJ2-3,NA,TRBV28,CASSPLGRGTSTDTQYF,TGTGCCAGCAGTCCCCTGGGGAGGGGGACAAGCACAGATACGCAGTATTTT
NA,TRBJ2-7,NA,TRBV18,CASSPSGGLNYEQYF,TGTGCCAGCTCACCATCCGGGGGACTTAATTACGAGCAGTACTTC
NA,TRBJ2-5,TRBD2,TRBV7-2,CASSFQRGGQETQYF,TGTGCCAGCAGCTTCCAGCGGGGGGGCCAAGAGACCCAGTACTTC
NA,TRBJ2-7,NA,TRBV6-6,CASSLNIYEQYF,TGTGCCAGCAGTTTAAATATCTACGAGCAGTACTTC
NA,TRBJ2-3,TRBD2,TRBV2,CASNFQGGADTQYF,TGTGCCAGCAACTTTCAGGGAGGGGCAGATACGCAGTATTTT
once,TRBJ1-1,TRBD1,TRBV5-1,CASSSRDRGNTEAFF,TGCGCCAGCAGCAGCCGGGACAGGGGAAACACTGAAGCTTTCTTT
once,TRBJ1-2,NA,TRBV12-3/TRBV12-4,CASSFSVYGYTF,TGTGCCAGCAGTTTTTCCGTCTATGGCTACACCTTC
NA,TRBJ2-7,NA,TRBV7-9,CASSAQGSEQYF,TGTGCCAGCAGCGCACAGGGTTCCGAGCAGTACTTC
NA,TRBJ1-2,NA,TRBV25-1,CASRLGANYGYTF,TGTGCCAGCAGGCTGGGAGCTAACTATGGCTACACCTTC
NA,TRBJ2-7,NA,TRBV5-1,CASSGRSYEQYF,TGCGCCAGCAGCGGTCGTAGCTACGAGCAGTACTTC
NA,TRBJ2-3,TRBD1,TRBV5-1,CASNSGGPTDTQYF,TGCGCCAGCAATTCAGGGGGCCCCACGGATACGCAGTATTTT
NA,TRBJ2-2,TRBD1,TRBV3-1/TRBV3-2,CASRQGSGELFF,TGTGCCAGCAGACAGGGGTCCGGGGAGCTGTTTTTT
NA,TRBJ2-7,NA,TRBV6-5,CASSYEGPPYEQYF,TGTGCCAGCAGTTACGAGGGCCCGCCCTACGAGCAGTACTTC
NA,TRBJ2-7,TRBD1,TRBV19,CASTPGQGPYEQYF,TGTGCCAGTACCCCGGGACAGGGCCCCTACGAGCAGTACTTC
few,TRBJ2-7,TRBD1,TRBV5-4,CASSPLGGREQYF,TGTGCCAGCAGCCCATTAGGGGGCAGGGAGCAGTACTTC
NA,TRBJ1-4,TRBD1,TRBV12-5,CASGQGAEKLFF,TGTGCTAGTGGACAGGGGGCTGAAAAACTGTTTTTT
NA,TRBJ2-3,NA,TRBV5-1,CASSLGGGGHTDTQYF,TGCGCCAGCAGCTTGGGAGGCGGGGGCCACACAGATACGCAGTATTTT
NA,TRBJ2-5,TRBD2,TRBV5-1,CASSPDRPRGETQYF,TGCGCCAGCAGCCCGGATCGACCGCGGGGGGAGACCCAGTACTTC
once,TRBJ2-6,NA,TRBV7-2,CASSPRTSLSGANVLTF,TGTGCCAGCAGCCCCAGAACCAGTCTTTCTGGGGCCAACGTCCTGACTTTC
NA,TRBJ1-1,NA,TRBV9,CASSVGGGAYTEAFF,TGTGCCAGCAGCGTAGGTGGGGGCGCGTACACTGAAGCTTTCTTT
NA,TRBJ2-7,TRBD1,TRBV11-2,CASSPRTGSVSYEQYF,TGTGCCAGCAGCCCCCGGACAGGGAGTGTGTCCTACGAGCAGTACTTC
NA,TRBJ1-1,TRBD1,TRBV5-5,CASSLNRGTEAFF,TGTGCCAGCAGCTTGAACAGGGGCACTGAAGCTTTCTTT
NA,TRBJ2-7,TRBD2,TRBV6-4,CASSELAGASYEQYF,TGTGCCAGCAGCGAATTAGCGGGGGCCTCCTACGAGCAGTACTTC
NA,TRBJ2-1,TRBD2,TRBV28,CASGQLAGGIEQFF,TGTGCCAGCGGACAACTAGCGGGAGGGATAGAGCAGTTCTTC
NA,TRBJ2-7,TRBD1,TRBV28,CASSPPGQGHEQYF,TGTGCCAGCAGTCCACCGGGACAGGGACACGAGCAGTACTTC
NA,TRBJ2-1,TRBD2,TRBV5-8,CASNPGLAGYNEQFF,TGTGCCAGCAATCCGGGACTAGCGGGATATAATGAGCAGTTCTTC
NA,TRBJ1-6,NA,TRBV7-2,CASSPGYSYNSPLHF,TGTGCCAGCAGCCCAGGTTACTCCTATAATTCACCCCTCCACTTT
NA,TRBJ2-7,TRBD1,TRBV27,CASSHDRGQGVSYEQYF,TGTGCCAGCAGTCATGACCGAGGACAGGGGGTATCCTACGAGCAGTACTTC
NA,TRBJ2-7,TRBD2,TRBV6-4,CASSDLAGVAYEQYF,TGTGCCAGCAGTGACCTAGCGGGGGTCGCCTACGAGCAGTACTTC
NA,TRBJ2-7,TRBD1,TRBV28,CASRSGTGLYEQYF,TGTGCCAGCAGGTCCGGGACAGGGCTATACGAGCAGTACTTC
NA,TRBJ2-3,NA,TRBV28,CASSFVGGDTQYF,TGTGCCAGCAGTTTCGTAGGAGGCGATACGCAGTATTTT
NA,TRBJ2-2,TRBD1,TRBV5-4,CASRRDSLRSGELFF,TGTGCCAGCAGACGGGACAGTCTGAGGTCCGGGGAGCTGTTTTTT
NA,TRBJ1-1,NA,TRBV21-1,CASSNGLWDRGLVVNTEAFF,TGTGCCAGCAGCAACGGCCTATGGGACAGGGGGCTAGTGGTGAACACTGAAGCTTTCTTT
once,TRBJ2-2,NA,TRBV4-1,CASSQEDGRDTGELFF,TGCGCCAGCAGCCAAGAGGACGGGCGGGACACCGGGGAGCTGTTTTTT
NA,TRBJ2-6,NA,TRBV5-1,CASSSSVGAKGANVLTF,TGCGCCAGCAGTTCCTCGGTAGGGGCGAAAGGGGCCAACGTCCTGACTTTC
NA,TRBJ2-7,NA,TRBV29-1,CSVEGGGTNYEQYF,TGCAGCGTTGAAGGCGGCGGGACGAACTACGAGCAGTACTTC
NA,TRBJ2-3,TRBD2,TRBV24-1,CATSGVAGFTDTQYF,TGTGCCACCAGCGGCGTAGCGGGATTCACAGATACGCAGTATTTT
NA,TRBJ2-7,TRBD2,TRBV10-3,CAIRLAGSYEQYF,TGTGCCATCCGGCTAGCGGGATCCTACGAGCAGTACTTC
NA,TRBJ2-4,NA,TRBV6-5,CASSIVAGAKNIQYF,TGTGCCAGCTCCATTGTCGCCGGAGCCAAAAACATTCAGTACTTC
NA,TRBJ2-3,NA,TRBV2,CASHPYGSADTQYF,TGTGCCAGCCACCCGTACGGGAGTGCAGATACGCAGTATTTT
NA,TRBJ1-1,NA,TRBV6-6,CASSSHPGVTEAFF,TGTGCCAGCAGTTCACACCCGGGGGTCACTGAAGCTTTCTTT
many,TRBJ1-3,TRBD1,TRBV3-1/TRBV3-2,CASSPWTGEAGNTIYF,TGTGCCAGCAGCCCCTGGACAGGGGAAGCTGGAAACACCATATATTTT
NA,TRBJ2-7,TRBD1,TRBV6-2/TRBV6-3,CASSWQGAIYEQYF,TGTGCCAGCAGTTGGCAGGGGGCCATCTACGAGCAGTACTTC
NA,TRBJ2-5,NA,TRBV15,CATSRDLRETQYF,TGTGCCACCAGCAGAGATCTCCGGGAGACCCAGTACTTC
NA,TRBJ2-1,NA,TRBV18,CASSPEAREGNEQFF,TGTGCCAGCTCACCAGAGGCTAGAGAAGGCAATGAGCAGTTCTTC
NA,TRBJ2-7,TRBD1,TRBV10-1,CASTRQGLMGF,TGCGCCAGCACCCGACAGGGGTTGATGGGGTTC
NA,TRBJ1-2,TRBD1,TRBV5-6,CASSPRGPYGYTF,TGTGCCAGCAGCCCCAGGGGGCCCTATGGCTACACCTTC
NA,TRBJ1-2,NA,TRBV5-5,CASSLDDYRVDGYTF,TGTGCCAGCAGCTTGGATGACTACAGGGTGGATGGCTACACCTTC
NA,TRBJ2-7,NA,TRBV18,CASSSDEQGYEQYF,TGTGCCAGCTCATCCGACGAACAGGGTTACGAGCAGTACTTC
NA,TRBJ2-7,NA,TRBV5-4,CASSLVVGQDLTYEQYF,TGTGCCAGCAGCTTGGTGGTGGGGCAGGACCTAACCTACGAGCAGTACTTC
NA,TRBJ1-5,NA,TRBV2,CASVEGVDQPQHF,TGTGCCAGCGTTGAGGGTGTGGATCAGCCCCAGCATTTT
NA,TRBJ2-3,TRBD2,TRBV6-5,CASSYAGTSGTDTQYF,TGTGCCAGCAGTTACGCCGGGACTAGCGGGACAGATACGCAGTATTTT
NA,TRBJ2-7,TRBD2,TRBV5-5,CASSLVAGSSYEQYF,TGTGCCAGCAGCTTAGTAGCGGGGAGTTCCTACGAGCAGTACTTC
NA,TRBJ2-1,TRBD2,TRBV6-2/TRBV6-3,CASSYLSLAGGRVF,TGTGCCAGCAGTTACCTCTCCCTAGCGGGGGGCAGGGTCTTC
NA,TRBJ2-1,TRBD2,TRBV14,CASSQDLLAGEYNEQFF,TGTGCCAGCAGCCAAGATCTGCTAGCGGGAGAATACAATGAGCAGTTCTTC